The 27 T cell receptor beta chains in this list originate from one sample, sequenced in a study of blood T cell repertoires in COVID-19. TCRdb's table, derived via immunoSEQ multiplex PCR, lists solely in-frame clones and lacks some. The sample lists about 120,000 clones, about three quarters occurring once. The specimen sequenced was peripheral blood. Source of these receptors: a man between 65 and 85 years old with acute or convalescent COVID-19.

The gene calls are TRBV7-8 and TRBJ2-2; D uncertain. Per germline, CDR1 SGHVS and CDR2 FQNEAQ. The CDR3 consists of 15 residues. With 1 base removed from V and 5 bases from J, the gap between germline ends came to 11 bases. The DNA for the CDR3 is TGTGCCAGCAGCTTAGGTTCCCCCGGGACCGGGGAGCTGTTTTTT. This sequence encodes CASSLGSPGTGELFF.

In this sample, this clone turned up once. The CDR3 region has the DNA TGTGCCAGTGGGCGACTAGTCTACAATGAGCAGTTCTTC. Protein product: CASGRLVYNEQFF. The chain uses TRBV19 and TRBJ2-1, with D possibly being TRBD2 (6 bases). Germline assignment: CDR1 LNHDA and CDR2 SQIVND (reference sequence). V gave up 8 bases and J gave up 3 bases, with 11 bases separating them. The CDR3 loop spans 13 amino acids.

The chain employs TRBV7-2 and TRBJ1-4, with no clear D. The CDR3 contains 13 residues. The germline V gene encodes CDR1 SGHTA and CDR2 FQGNSA. V was pared by 5 bases and J by 8 bases, with 12 bases between. The CDR3 DNA follows: TGTGCCAGCAGCGCGGGCCAAAACGAAAAACTGTTTTTT. It translates to CASSAGQNEKLFF.

The chain uses TRBV7-2 and TRBJ1-1; 7 positions agree with TRBD1. This CDR3 contains 14 residues. With 7 bases clipped from V and 0 bases from J, the junction kept 5 bases outside the gene matches. CDR1 is SGHTA and CDR2 is FQGNSA in the germline V gene. In DNA form, the CDR3 reads TGTGCCAGCACCCCGACAGGGATGAACACTGAAGCTTTCTTT. Translated: CASTPTGMNTEAFF.

The genes are TRBV30 and TRBJ1-1; 7 nucleotides match TRBD1. CDR1 GTSNPN and CDR2 SVGIG come from the germline V gene (reference sequence). With V trimmed by 5 bases and J by 1 base, 4 bases remained unmatched. The CDR3 is made up of 13 amino acids. CDR3 DNA: TGTGCCTGGGACAGGGCCGCGAACACTGAAGCTTTCTTT. Translation gives CAWDRAANTEAFF.

The chain uses TRBV5-1 and TRBJ2-1; maybe TRBD1 (5 bases). Per germline, CDR1 SGHRS and CDR2 YFSETQ. CDR3 length equals 14 residues. V dropped 0 bases and J dropped 4 bases, with 8 bases sitting between them. CDR3 region: CASSLEQEYNEQFF. In DNA form, the CDR3 reads TGCGCCAGCAGCTTGGAACAGGAGTACAATGAGCAGTTCTTC.

The chain combines TRBV19 with TRBJ2-2, with 10 bases lining up with TRBD2. This CDR3 has 17 residues. Trimming removed 5 bases from V and 7 bases from J; junction bases left unmatched: 13. Germline CDR1 is LNHDA and CDR2 is SQIVND (reference sequence). CDR3 nucleotide sequence: TGTGCCAGTAGTCCAAGCCTCGCTAGCGGGGGAATCGGGGAGCTGTTTTTT. This encodes CASSPSLASGGIGELFF.

The chain links TRBV5-1 to TRBJ1-1, with D perhaps matching TRBD1 (5 bases). CDR1 is SGHRS, CDR2 YFSETQ, per germline. Trimming removed 3 bases from V and 8 bases from J, with 17 bases in between. This CDR3 has 14 amino acids. The CDR3 coding sequence is TGCGCCAGCAGCTCCCGGGGTGGGACTCTAGAAGCTTTCTTT. Translating gives CASSSRGGTLEAFF.

The chain combines TRBV5-8 with TRBJ2-5, with 10 bases aligning to TRBD1. J was trimmed by 5 bases and V by 3 bases; bases with no gene match: 7. The CDR3 covers 15 residues. Germline CDR1 SGHTS, CDR2 YDEGEE. This CDR3 reads CASSWGTGEKETQYF. The DNA for the CDR3 is TGTGCCAGCAGCTGGGGGACAGGGGAGAAGGAGACCCAGTACTTC. Filled out from reference TRBV5-8 and TRBJ2-5, the complete variable domain reads EAGVTQSPTHLIKTRGQQATLRCSPISGHTSVYWYQQALGLGLQFLLWYDEGEERNRGNFPPRFSGRQFPNYSSELNVNALELEDSALYLCASSWGTGEKETQYFGPGTRLLVL.

This clone was counted between two and nine times. The same CDR3 also results from other DNA sequences found in this sample. The CDR3 loop reads CASSLAGGETQYF. CDR3 DNA: TGCGCCAGCAGCTTGGCCGGTGGAGAGACCCAGTACTTC. The genes are TRBV5-1 and TRBJ2-5; D is unresolved. Germline V lookup: CDR1 SGHRS, CDR2 YFSETQ. The CDR3 runs 13 residues. Trimming took 0 bases from V and 4 from J, leaving 7 bases between them.

V is TRBV2 and J is TRBJ1-2, with a weak D call TRBD1 (6 bases). The CDR3 has 13 amino acids. The V end was cut by 3 bases, the J end by 3 bases, with 8 bases between. Germline V gene lookup returns CDR1 SNHLY and CDR2 FYNNEI. CDR3 sequence (DNA): TGTGCCAGCAGTGAGGACAGTTACTATGGCTACACCTTC. It is translated as CASSEDSYYGYTF.

This clone was found a few times. V gene TRBV19 combines with J gene TRBJ1-2; tentative D call: TRBD1 (5 bases). V was shortened by 3 bases and J by 4 bases, with 9 bases between the two germline ends. Germline V gene lookup returns CDR1 LNHDA and CDR2 SQIVND (reference sequence). The CDR3 consists of 13 residues. CDR3 amino acids: CASSITGFYGYTF. For the CDR3, the DNA is TGTGCCAGTAGTATTACAGGCTTCTATGGCTACACCTTC.

The genes are TRBV5-1 and TRBJ2-5, with 10 nucleotides matching TRBD2. From germline, CDR1 is SGHRS and CDR2 YFSETQ. CDR3 length: 22 residues. V trimming: 0 bases; J trimming: 0 bases; junction bases outside the gene matches: 20. The CDR3 DNA reads as TGCGCCAGCAGCTTGGGATCCCTGGGAAGGACTAGCGGAGGAATGTACCAAGAGACCCAGTACTTC. Translating gives CASSLGSLGRTSGGMYQETQYF. The complete variable domain, with remaining parts taken from reference TRBV5-1 and TRBJ2-5, reads KAGVTQTPRYLIKTRGQQVTLSCSPISGHRSVSWYQQTPGQGLQFLFEYFSETQRNKGNFPGRFSGRQFSNSRSEMNVSTLELGDSALYLCASSLGSLGRTSGGMYQETQYFGPGTRLLVL.

A remark on this clone: Other DNA sequences within the sample encode an identical CDR3. V usage is TRBV9 and J usage is TRBJ2-5; TRBD2 might be the D (7 bases). The germline V gene encodes CDR1 SGDLS and CDR2 YYNGEE. CDR3 length equals 15 residues. Trimming shortened V by 0 bases and J by 2 bases, and 11 bases separated the two germline ends. This CDR3 reads CASSVGGGAQETQYF. The CDR3, as DNA: TGTGCCAGCAGCGTAGGGGGGGGCGCACAAGAGACCCAGTACTTC.

The chain links TRBV6-2 or TRBV6-3 to TRBJ1-1; D call uncertain. CDR3 length equals 16 residues. V lost 5 bases and J lost 2, with 18 bases in between. The V gene's germline CDR1 is MNHEY and CDR2 SVGEGT. CDR3 nucleotides: TGTGCCAGCAGTACAAACCTAGGAAGACGTAACACTGAAGCTTTCTTT. Translating gives CASSTNLGRRNTEAFF.

This clone was counted ten times or more. The rearrangement links TRBV20-1 to TRBJ1-6; 8 positions match TRBD1. This CDR3 spans 13 amino acids. V shed 3 bases and J 10 bases; nucleotides not matched to a gene: 5. The germline V gene has CDR1 DFQATT and CDR2 SNEGSKA (reference sequence). CDR3 protein: CSASFTGGSPLHF. CDR3 DNA sequence: TGCAGTGCTAGTTTTACAGGGGGATCACCCCTCCACTTT.

This clone has a single count. The chain is built from TRBV4-3 and TRBJ1-2, with D unresolved. The V and J ends lost 0 bases and 4 bases respectively, with 12 bases between them. Germline-derived CDR1 and CDR2 are LGHNA and YSLEER. The CDR3 consists of 15 residues. CDR3 DNA: TGCGCCAGCAGCCAAGACCTGGTGCAGTCCTATGGCTACACCTTC. The encoded protein is CASSQDLVQSYGYTF.

The CDR3: CASSEEGVRLLRDYGYTF. The CDR3 DNA is TGTGCCAGCAGTGAAGAGGGGGTTCGCCTTTTAAGAGACTATGGCTACACCTTC. The V call is TRBV2, the J call TRBJ1-2, with D possibly matching TRBD1 (6 bases). Germline V gives CDR1 SNHLY, CDR2 FYNNEI. The CDR3 covers 18 residues. The ends were cut back, 1 base at V and 3 bases at J, with 21 bases in the middle.

This clone came up a few times. V is TRBV28 and J is TRBJ1-5; TRBD1 matches 11 bases. Germline trimming cut 6 bases from V and 0 bases from J; bases unmatched to any gene: 7. The germline gives CDR1 MDHEN, CDR2 SYDVKM. The CDR3 is made up of 17 amino acids. The CDR3 nucleotides are TGTGCCAGCAGCCCGGGACAGGGGGACTTTAGCAATCAGCCCCAGCATTTT. Its translation is CASSPGQGDFSNQPQHF.

The chain carries TRBV5-8 and TRBJ2-1; TRBD2 is a possible D gene (5 bases). Germline assignment: CDR1 SGHTS and CDR2 YDEGEE. Trimming cost V 0 bases and J 3 bases, with 16 bases left between them. CDR3 length: 17 amino acids. CDR3 DNA sequence: TGTGCCAGCAGCTTGGCCTTGCTAGAGGGTCTCTACAATGAGCAGTTCTTC. Protein product: CASSLALLEGLYNEQFF.

The gene calls are TRBV6-6 and TRBJ1-1; D is perhaps TRBD1 (5 bases). The germline V and J ends were trimmed by 6 bases and 8 bases, with 10 bases remaining between them. The CDR3 is made up of 11 amino acids. Germline V CDR1 and CDR2: MNHNY, SVGAGI (reference sequence). CDR3 region: CASRSGQEAFF. The DNA for the CDR3 is TGTGCCAGCAGAAGTGGACAAGAAGCTTTCTTT.

Many counts were recorded for this clone. The V call is TRBV21-1, the J call TRBJ2-3; the table names TRBD2, a call not compared with the DNA. TRBV21-1 is noted as a pseudogene. The CDR3 spans 13 residues. The CDR3 DNA reads TGTGCCAGCAGCAAAGCCCAAGAGGATACGCAGTATTTT. Its protein is CASSKAQEDTQYF.

The V and J genes are TRBV6-2 or TRBV6-3 and TRBJ1-2; a possible D gene is TRBD1 (5 bases). The CDR3 is 14 amino acids. Trimming took off 2 bases at V and 4 bases at J, with 11 bases between the two ends. Germline CDR1 reads MNHEY; CDR2 reads SVGEGT. The CDR3 DNA reads TGTGCCAGCAGTTACCGGACACTTCTCTATGGCTACACCTTC. It codes for CASSYRTLLYGYTF.

This clone has only one observation. The gene calls are TRBV7-2 and TRBJ1-4; D perhaps matches TRBD1 (6 bases). V was clipped by 5 bases and J by 5 bases, with 15 bases between them. Per germline, CDR1 SGHTA and CDR2 FQGNSA. This CDR3 spans 15 amino acids. The chain's CDR3 is CASSTRRGGNEKLFF. In DNA, the CDR3 is TGTGCCAGCAGCACGCGAAGGGGGGGAAATGAAAAACTGTTTTTT. Based on the CDR3 plus reference TRBV7-2 and TRBJ1-4, the full variable domain is GAGVSQSPSNKVTEKGKDVELRCDPISGHTALYWYRQSLGQGLEFLIYFQGNSAPDKSGLPSDRFSAERTGGSVSTLTIQRTQQEDSAVYLCASSTRRGGNEKLFFGSGTQLSVL.

This clone occurred a few times. The chain is built from TRBV5-1 and TRBJ2-5; 9 bases line up with TRBD1. CDR1 SGHRS and CDR2 YFSETQ come from the germline V gene. After removal of 5 bases from V and 2 bases from J, the junction contained 7 bases not matched to a gene. The CDR3 has 15 amino acids. The DNA for the CDR3 is TGCGCCAGCAGTGACACAGGGGGCGGGCAAGAGACCCAGTACTTC. It is translated as CASSDTGGGQETQYF.

The rearrangement joins TRBV10-1 to TRBJ1-2; D may be TRBD1 (5 bases). This CDR3 is built from 13 residues. Germline assignment: CDR1 WNHNN and CDR2 SYGVQD (reference sequence). Trimming cost V 10 bases and J 4 bases, with 16 bases left between them. CDR3 in amino acids: CATGGEGTYGYTF. CDR3 DNA sequence: TGCGCCACGGGGGGGGAGGGGACCTATGGCTACACCTTC.

The chain joins TRBV7-8 to TRBJ2-7; D unclear. Between the trimmed V and J ends, which lost 2 bases and 7 bases, there was a span of 6 bases. The CDR3 covers 11 residues. CDR1 and CDR2 (germline): SGHVS, FQNEAQ. The CDR3 loop is CASSLNREQYF. The CDR3 nucleotides are TGTGCCAGCAGCTTAAACCGGGAGCAGTACTTC.